This T cell receptor beta chain was sequenced during a study of T-cell reconstitution after alpha-beta-depleted transplantation in children. This sample's TCRbeta library carried unique molecular identifier barcodes. TCRdb independently ran MiXCR on the PCR reads; one entry per CDR3 protein. The table records approximately 1,000,000 distinct CDR3 sequences, roughly 29% of them present only once. Study results and caveats: Most T-cell counts and diversity one year after the transplant came from T cells that were newly produced. High day-60 TCRbeta diversity in some patients came from surviving recipient T cells and thymic progenitors.

V lost 4 bases to trimming and J lost 6 bases; unmatched junction nucleotides: 13. The CDR3 is 16 residues long. CDR1 is LGHDT and CDR2 is YNNKEL in the germline V gene (reference sequence). Turning to this clonotype: What it recognizes is unknown.

This specimen was PBMCs, mostly from graft donor cells, taken 360 days after TCRalphabeta/CD19-depleted stem cell transplant. The sequence came from a boy younger than two who had a stem cell transplant for SCID, so the T cells may come from the graft donor. This chain connects TRBV3-1 to TRBJ1-1, with 8 bases lining up with TRBD1. The CDR3 sequence is CASSPPTGEYRSEAFF. CDR3 coding DNA: TGTGCCAGCAGCCCCCCGACAGGGGAGTATCGTTCTGAAGCTTTCTTT.